What follows is one T cell receptor (beta chain) and its context. Its antigen is undetermined. The sample is drawn from a study of early T cells in non-severe SARS-CoV-2 infection. Study information: Bulk RNA taken from unsorted whole blood was sequenced, leaving chains unpaired. Whole-study findings and limits: VDJdb matching skewed toward anti-spike CD8 responses, missing private and CD4 specificities.

This CDR3 contains 13 residues. Germline V lookup: CDR1 ENHRY, CDR2 SYGVKD. With 6 bases removed from V and 4 bases from J, the gap between germline ends came to 11 bases. MiXCR was run by TCRdb on the 5' RACE reads, yielding one entry per CDR3 protein. The sample holds 60,000 to 75,000 distinct CDR3 sequences, about 12% seen once. Sequencing used whole blood, obtained at baseline. The chain joins TRBV10-3 to TRBJ2-3; tentatively, D is TRBD2 (5 bases). The receptor was isolated from an adult who was a healthcare worker with PCR-confirmed SARS-CoV-2 infection or an uninfected control (not recorded which). In DNA, the CDR3 is TGTGCCATCAGGACCGGGGTCTCAGATACGCAGTATTTT. Amino acids: CAIRTGVSDTQYF.